Listed below are T cell receptor beta chains from one sample, sequenced in a study of OX40 agonist ivuxolimab in advanced cancers. Data came from immunoSEQ multiplex PCR; TCRdb stores just in-frame clones and leaves some out. The sample records under 65,000 clones, around 80% being singletons. This material consisted of CD4+ or CD8+ T cells sorted from blood, taken in a trial of the OX40 agonist ivuxolimab. These receptors all come from an adult with an advanced solid tumor such as melanoma, head and neck, liver or kidney cancer. Both conserved end residues are part of each CDR3. D genes are given only for firm matches. Clone size, where shown, is once, few, many, or a class for clones that have expanded.

>.|TRBV9|TRBJ1-4|.
TGTGCCAGCAGCGTACAGGACAGCCGTAATGAAAAACTGTTTTTT
CASSVQDSRNEKLFF
>once|TRBV5-4|TRBJ2-7|TRBD2
TGTGCTAGCAGCTTGGAGGCTAGCGGGAGAAGCCACGAGCAGTACTTC
CASSLEASGRSHEQYF
>.|TRBV5-4|TRBJ2-2|.
TGTGCCAGCAGCCGGGGGACCTCCACCGGGGAGCTGTTTTTT
CASSRGTSTGELFF
>.|TRBV5-4|TRBJ2-7|TRBD1
TGTGCCAGCAGCTATGACAGGGCCAACTACGAGCAGTACTTC
CASSYDRANYEQYF
>few|TRBV28|TRBJ2-7|.
TGTGCCAGCAGTTTATCGTCCGGGTTCCCCCACGAGCAGTACTTC
CASSLSSGFPHEQYF
>.|TRBV7-6|TRBJ2-7|TRBD1
TGTGCCAGCAGCTTTCGGACAGGCTACGAGCAGTACTTC
CASSFRTGYEQYF
>.|TRBV2|TRBJ2-2|.
TGTGCCAGCAGCACGGGGGTCATCACCGGGGAGCTGTTTTTT
CASSTGVITGELFF
>.|TRBV6-1|TRBJ2-3|.
TGTGCCAGCAGGAGCGACGGTTCCGCAGTGGGTACGCAGTATTTT
CASRSDGSAVGTQYF
>.|TRBV10-2|TRBJ2-3|TRBD2
TGCGCCGGGGGGGGACTAGTCGCAGATACGCAGTATTTT
CAGGGLVADTQYF
>.|TRBV18|TRBJ2-7|TRBD1
TGTGCCAGCTCAGACAGGGGGCACGGGCAGTACTTC
CASSDRGHGQYF
>.|TRBV20-1|TRBJ2-3|.
TGCAGTGGGACAGACGAAGATACGCAGTATTTT
CSGTDEDTQYF
>.|TRBV6-6|TRBJ2-7|TRBD2
TGTGCCGCACGGGGGGACCTATCCTACGAGCAGTACTTC
CAARGDLSYEQYF
>once|TRBV5-1|TRBJ2-1|.
TGCGCCAGCAGTTTCAATTACAATGAGCAGTTCTTC
CASSFNYNEQFF
>.|TRBV10-1|TRBJ2-5|TRBD1
TGCGCCAGCTCTACAGGGGCCCAATACGACCGGGAGACCCAGTACTTC
CASSTGAQYDRETQYF
>.|TRBV27|TRBJ1-6|TRBD1
TGTGCCAGCAGCCCCGGGACAGCGGATACATCACCCCTCCACTTT
CASSPGTADTSPLHF
>.|TRBV10-3|TRBJ1-2|.
TGTGCCATCAGTGAGTCTGTGTCCAACTATGGCTACACCTTC
CAISESVSNYGYTF
>.|TRBV28|TRBJ2-3|.
TGTGCCAGCAGCGAACAGAGGAGCCACACAGATACGCAGTATTTT
CASSEQRSHTDTQYF
>.|TRBV28|TRBJ1-4|TRBD1
TGTGCCAGCAGTTTCATCCAGGGGGGTGAAAAACTGTTTTTT
CASSFIQGGEKLFF
>.|TRBV11-2|TRBJ2-5|.
TGTGCCAGCAGCGACGCGGCCCTCCAAGAGACCCAGTACTTC
CASSDAALQETQYF
>once|TRBV7-9|TRBJ1-5|.
TGTGCCAGCAGCTTAGAGGGGGGTTCTTTGCAGCCCCAGCATTTT
CASSLEGGSLQPQHF
>.|TRBV2|TRBJ2-2|TRBD1
TGTGCCAGCAGTGAACGACAGGGCATCGGCGGCGACACCGGGGAGCTGTTTTTT
CASSERQGIGGDTGELFF
>few|TRBV25-1|TRBJ1-6|.
TGTGCCAGCAGTGAATCCAGGGGATGGAGTTCACCCCTCCACTTT
CASSESRGWSSPLHF
>once|TRBV6-5|TRBJ2-1|.
TGTGCCAGCCGACGGGATCACAATGAGCAGTTCTTC
CASRRDHNEQFF